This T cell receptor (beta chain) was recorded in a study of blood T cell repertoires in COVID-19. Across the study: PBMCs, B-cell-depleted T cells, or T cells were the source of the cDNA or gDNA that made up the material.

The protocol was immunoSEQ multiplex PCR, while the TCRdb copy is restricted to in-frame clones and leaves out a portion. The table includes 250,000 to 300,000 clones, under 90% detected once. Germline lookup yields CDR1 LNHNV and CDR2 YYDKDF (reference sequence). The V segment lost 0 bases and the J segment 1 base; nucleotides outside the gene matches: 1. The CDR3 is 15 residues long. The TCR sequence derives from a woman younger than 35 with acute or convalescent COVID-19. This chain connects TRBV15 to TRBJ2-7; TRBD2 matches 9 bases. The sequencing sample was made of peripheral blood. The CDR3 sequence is CATSRETSGSYEQYF. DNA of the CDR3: TGTGCCACCAGCAGAGAGACTAGCGGATCCTACGAGCAGTACTTC.